This TCR beta chain was captured by sequencing in a study of CD8+CD57+ T cells in acquired aplastic anemia (dated by TCRdb to 2017 to 2018). Concerning the study at large: Extracted DNA from sorted CD4+ and CD8+ cells averaged about 2.9 ug, ranging from about 0.2 to 30 ug. Mean read counts for healthy donor samples were 8.5 million to 10.8 million for CD4+ cells and 11.0 million for CD8+ cells.

TCR repertoires of sorted CD4+ and CD8+ blood T cells from severe aplastic anemia patients and healthy subjects were deep-sequenced in the study. Ficoll-Paque density gradient centrifugation was used to isolate peripheral blood mononuclear cells. CD4+ and CD8+ T cells were sorted by FACS or magnetic beads before DNA extraction. General conclusions and limits of the study: About 28 CD8+ CDR3 sequences were found in both patients and controls but appeared to be highly expressed in patients and within the immunodominant clones of the patients. Between patients and healthy controls, no significant difference in CD8+ Simpson's diversity was found (P=0.060).

Genomic DNA served as template for TCR beta VDJ combination and CDR3 sequence profiling. An Illumina HiSeq 2000 was used for TCR repertoire sequencing. For the original study's pipeline: TRBV/TRBJ rearrangement plots, CDR3 size and DJ length profiles, and Simpson's diversity index were used to assess repertoires. The most abundant DNA sequence in the deep sequencing data was defined as the immunodominant clone. CDR3 amino acid sequences were checked for sharing across subjects and were also compared against the VDJdb database and published repertoires. TCRdb reanalyzed the raw reads on its own, using fastp at Q25 for trimming and MiXCR for clone calling, and kept in-frame beta chains. Each CDR3 protein gets just one entry, which takes the most common genes and DNA from the rows behind it. The V and J calls here are based on TCRdb, not the publication. The sample yields around 140,000 distinct CDR3 sequences; around 41% were counted once. Roughly 8.1% of the sample comes from the top ten.

This clonotype was observed at least ten times. Its antigen specificity is not known. Per-base qualities were not stored, and no clone one base away is much larger. The receptor's source is a human donor in good health, serving as a control. Material for sequencing was sorted CD4+, CD8+, or CD8+CD57+ T cells (not recorded which) from PBMCs.

The CDR3 amino acid sequence is: CATSPRTGNTEAFF. The nucleotides are TGTGCCACCAGCCCAAGGACGGGGAACACTGAAGCTTTCTTT. The receptor chain draws on TRBV15 and TRBJ1-1; the D gene identity is not certain. According to the germline V gene (reference sequence), CDR1 reads LNHNV and CDR2 reads YYDKDF. Taken from cysteine to phenylalanine, the CDR3 has 14 residues. The entry retains the CDR3 DNA only, 42 bases that are in frame from base 1. Trimming removed 5 bases from V and 1 base from J, leaving 11 bases between the germline ends.